Following are 7 T cell receptor beta chains from one sample sequenced in a study of human T cells and chemical hapten exposure. Sample time point: patch test 2, 6 weeks after DPC sensitization. Treatment reported: therapeutic diphenylcyclopropenone sensitization with weekly scalp DPC. TCRdb reprocessed the RACE reads with MiXCR, giving one entry per CDR3 protein. Of roughly 96,000 distinct CDR3 sequences listed, about 9.6% were seen once; the top ten hold approximately 2%. The sequencing used whole blood, collected in connection with sensitization to the hapten diphenylcyclopropenone (DPC). The receptors derive from a woman aged 40-49 years with alopecia areata. Some clones in this sample may be carry-over from other donors' samples.

This clonotype was detected ten times or more. In nucleotides, the CDR3 is TGTGCCAGCAGGACGGGGGGACTAGCGGGTTACGAGCAGTACTTC. It specifies CASRTGGLAGYEQYF. This chain uses TRBV28 with TRBJ2-7; 12 bases line up with TRBD2. V was clipped by 6 bases and J by 4 bases; unmatched bases: 7. Per the germline V gene, CDR1 is MDHEN and CDR2 is SYDVKM. This CDR3 region has 15 residues.

In this sample, this clonotype turned up many times. V is TRBV10-3 and J is TRBJ1-1; 7 nucleotides agree with TRBD1. Unmatched junction bases numbered 4, after V lost 0 bases and J lost 3 bases. This CDR3 has 15 amino acids. Germline assignment: CDR1 ENHRY and CDR2 SYGVKD. CDR3 nucleotide sequence: TGTGCCATCAGTGAGTCTAGCAGGGGGGACACTGAAGCTTTCTTT. This sequence encodes CAISESSRGDTEAFF.

This clonotype was recorded many times. The gene calls are TRBV27 and TRBJ1-2, with D uncertain. CDR1 is MNHEY, CDR2 SMNVEV, per germline (reference sequence). CDR3 length equals 12 residues. The V end was cut by 2 bases, the J end by 6 bases, with 7 bases between. The CDR3 region is CASSLSGHGYTF. The CDR3 coding sequence is TGTGCCAGCAGTTTAAGCGGACATGGCTACACCTTC.

CDR3 nucleotides: TGTGCCAGCACCCGTCGTGGAGATGAGCAGTTCTTC. Protein sequence: CASTRRGDEQFF. The V call is TRBV9, the J call TRBJ2-1; D unresolved. Deletions cut 6 bases from V and 8 bases from J, with 12 bases between. The V gene's germline CDR1 is SGDLS and CDR2 YYNGEE. The CDR3 spans 12 residues.

This clonotype was detected many times. V and J are TRBV28 and TRBJ2-1; TRBD2 is a possible D gene (5 bases). This CDR3 is built from 14 residues. V dropped 8 bases and J dropped 9 bases, with 20 bases sitting between them. Germline V CDR1 and CDR2: MDHEN, SYDVKM. The CDR3 loop is CASHLAAVKSEQFF. DNA for the CDR3: TGTGCCAGCCATCTAGCCGCCGTAAAAAGTGAGCAGTTCTTC.

This clonotype came up a few times. The junction does not match germline at one end; this may be a read error. J is TRBJ2-5 and V is TRBV20-1; possible D gene TRBD2, 6 bases. The germline V gene encodes CDR1 DFQATT and CDR2 SNEGSKA (reference sequence). The CDR3 is 14 amino acids. The chain's CDR3 is CSATGGPYQETQNF. The CDR3 region has the DNA TGCAGTGCGACCGGAGGGCCGTACCAAGAGACCCAGAACTTC.

This clonotype was observed a few times. J is TRBJ2-4 and V is TRBV7-2; no reliable D call. Germline values: CDR1 SGHTA, CDR2 FQGNSA. This CDR3 is 15 amino acids long. V lost 1 base and J lost 1, with 8 bases in between. CDR3: CASSLVSLAKNIQYF. In nucleotides, the CDR3 is TGTGCCAGCAGCTTAGTTAGCCTGGCCAAAAACATTCAGTACTTC.